This T cell receptor beta chain derives from a study of response to subunit inactivated influenza vaccine. TCRdb fed the RT-PCR reads into MiXCR, producing one record per CDR3 protein. The sample has around 540,000 distinct CDR3 sequences; roughly 12% are singletons. This clonotype came up a few times. The antigen remains unidentified. CDR3 length: 14 amino acids. Germline assignment: CDR1 SGHRS and CDR2 YFSETQ. J lost 8 bases, V lost 0 bases, and 7 bases had no gene match. General observations from the study: A suggestion made by the authors is that each seasonal influenza vaccination recruits few new T cells.

This specimen consisted of PBMCs from blood, obtained on the day of vaccination. The receptor comes from a man aged 50 or older who received an inactivated influenza vaccine. The chain is built from TRBV5-1 and TRBJ1-2; 7 nucleotides agree with TRBD1. The CDR3 DNA follows: TGCGCCAGCAGCTTGGGACAGGGAGGCGGAGGCTACACCTTC. It specifies CASSLGQGGGGYTF.